The T cell receptor (beta chain) under discussion was sequenced for a study of OX40 agonist ivuxolimab in advanced cancers. For the study in its entirety: Ivuxolimab was an agonistic, fully human IgG2 monoclonal antibody directed against OX40 (CD134), a costimulatory receptor. In the dose-escalation cohort, 70% to 90% of patients were male, and the mean age was 60 years with a range of roughly 20 to 80. Peripheral TCRbeta sequencing was intended to test whether TCR sequence diversity was altered and clonal T-cell expansion was caused by ivuxolimab. The monotherapy dose-escalation portion (N of about 50 patients) of the phase I ivuxolimab trial is reported in the paper. Of the roughly 52 dose-escalation patients, hepatocellular carcinoma was present in about 20, melanoma in approximately 15, renal cell carcinoma in 9 and head and neck cancer in 9. Intravenous ivuxolimab was administered to patients every 2 weeks at six dose levels: 0.01, 0.1, 0.3, 1.5, 3 and 10 mg/kg. Partial responses occurred in three dose-escalation patients: two with cutaneous melanoma and one with hepatocellular carcinoma. Prior anti-PD-1, anti-PD-L1 or anti-CTLA-4 therapy was permitted, and 40% of dose-escalation patients had received checkpoint inhibitors. Overall results and qualifications from the work: The antigen specificity of the peripheral T cells that underwent clonal expansion was not determined. After ivuxolimab, more expanded clones were found on average in CD8+ T cells than in CD4+ T cells. Low levels of normalized T-cell clonal expansion were also seen in some nonresponding patients. In the 0.1-3.0 mg/kg groups, partial responders were among the patients with the lowest normalized peripheral clonal expansion, particularly in CD8+ T cells. At doses of 0.1 to 3.0 mg/kg, clonal expansion of both CD4+ and CD8+ T cells in blood was seen between baseline and week 6.

The trial excluded patients who had a history of autoimmune disease or who were on systemic immunosuppression. Peripheral blood for TCR sequencing was collected from all dose cohorts at baseline, on cycle 4 day 1, and on cycle 7 day 1. Samples came from an open-label, multicenter, first-in-human phase I dose-escalation trial of ivuxolimab. The trial enrolled adults with locally advanced or metastatic head and neck squamous cell, hepatocellular, melanoma or renal cell carcinoma. Before TCR sequencing, CD4+ and CD8+ T cells were separately sorted from peripheral blood. This clone was picked up a small number of times. The specificity of this receptor is unknown. No quality values exist for individual bases; no much larger clone is one base distant. For sequencing of the TCRbeta CDR3 region, genomic DNA was extracted from the sorted cells. TCRbeta CDR3 regions were sequenced using the immunoSEQ Assay. The table comes from immuneACCESS by way of TCRdb, which keeps in-frame sequences with V and J called. Part of the clones is missing from these tables; in studies checked, under half for an unresolved V gene and the rest for unknown reasons. The sample has under 25,000 clones on record, 75% to 85% of them singletons. The ten most abundant clones make up around 26% of the sample.

V is clipped by 0 bases and J by 3 bases, and the sequence between their germline boundaries is 9 bases long. The CDR3 contains 14 residues, cysteine and phenylalanine counted. Just CDR3 DNA is preserved here, 42 bases in frame from base 1. CDR1 is given as MGHRA and CDR2 as YSYEKL, both from the germline V gene. Sequenced here: CD4+ or CD8+ T cells sorted from blood, sampled in a trial of the OX40 agonist ivuxolimab. The TCR sequence derives from an adult with an advanced solid tumor such as melanoma, head and neck, liver or kidney cancer. This receptor chain uses TRBV4-1 and TRBJ2-7; the D region possibly corresponds to TRBD1 (6 bases align). The CDR3 protein: CASSQDQGFYEQYF. The nucleotide sequence is given as TGCGCCAGCAGCCAAGATCAGGGGTTCTACGAGCAGTACTTC.